These 15 T cell receptor beta chains share one sample of origin, sequenced in a study of human T cells and chemical hapten exposure. MiXCR was run by TCRdb on the 5' RACE reads, yielding one entry per CDR3 protein. Seen here are tens of thousands of distinct CDR3 sequences, approximately 16% observed once, and the top ten hold nearly 7%. Total RNA was isolated from whole blood that had not been fractionated. These receptors were obtained from a female donor in good health.

This clonotype was seen a handful of times. V gene TRBV13 combines with J gene TRBJ2-4; perhaps TRBD2 as D (6 bases). The V and J ends lost 5 bases and 8 bases respectively, with 13 bases between them. The CDR3 contains 13 residues. Germline V CDR1 and CDR2: PRHDT, FYEKMQ (reference sequence). The CDR3 here is CASSRIREYIQYF. The CDR3 nucleotides are TGTGCCAGCAGCCGAATCCGGGAGTACATTCAGTACTTC.

The gene calls are TRBV7-2 and TRBJ1-5; no reliable D call. CDR1 and CDR2 (germline): SGHTA, FQGNSA. CDR3 length equals 15 residues. V lost 2 bases and J 1 base, leaving 9 bases between the germline ends. CDR3 sequence (DNA): TGTGCCAGCAGCTTAAAGGTGCAGAGCAATCAGCCCCAGCATTTT. Residues: CASSLKVQSNQPQHF.

This clonotype showed up just a few times. The chain recombines TRBV12-3 or TRBV12-4 with TRBJ2-7; no definite D call. V lost 8 bases to trimming and J lost 7 bases, with 18 bases between them. The CDR3 spans 13 residues. CDR3 region: CASSPIGRMEQYF. The DNA for the CDR3 is TGTGCCAGCTCCCCAATTGGTCGAATGGAGCAGTACTTC.

This clonotype showed up just a few times. This chain links TRBV4-3 with TRBJ2-3; 13 bases are shared with TRBD2. The CDR3 covers 19 residues. Per the germline V gene, CDR1 is LGHNA and CDR2 is YSLEER. With 4 bases clipped from V and 0 bases from J, the junction kept 10 bases outside the gene matches. The CDR3 DNA is TGCGCCAGCAGCCCCGTGACTAGCGGGGGGTCCCTTAGCACAGATACGCAGTATTTT. This translates into CASSPVTSGGSLSTDTQYF.

This clonotype was observed a few times. The chain employs TRBV5-1 and TRBJ1-1; D uncertain. V shed 1 base and J shed 1 base, with 20 bases lying between them. This CDR3 contains 18 residues. Germline V lookup: CDR1 SGHRS, CDR2 YFSETQ. The CDR3 DNA reads as TGCGCCAGCAGCTTGACTTCCTCATCCACTCCAGGGAACACTGAAGCTTTCTTT. This encodes CASSLTSSSTPGNTEAFF. Variable domain in full (rest from reference TRBV5-1 and TRBJ1-1): KAGVTQTPRYLIKTRGQQVTLSCSPISGHRSVSWYQQTPGQGLQFLFEYFSETQRNKGNFPGRFSGRQFSNSRSEMNVSTLELGDSALYLCASSLTSSSTPGNTEAFFGQGTRLTVV.

In this sample, this clonotype turned up once. This chain links TRBV10-3 with TRBJ2-1, with D maybe TRBD2 (6 bases). The germline CDR1 and CDR2 sequences are ENHRY and SYGVKD. V lost 7 bases and J 3 bases, leaving 19 bases between the germline ends. CDR3 length equals 16 residues. The CDR3 region has the DNA TGTGCCATCAAAAATTCGGGGGAGAGGTACTACAATGAGCAGTTCTTC. Residues: CAIKNSGERYYNEQFF.

This clonotype was seen only a few times. The V and J genes are TRBV7-6 and TRBJ1-1; D is undetermined. The CDR3 has 13 amino acids. CDR1 and CDR2 (germline): SGHVS, FNYEAQ. Trimming shortened V by 5 bases and J by 7 bases, and 14 bases separated the two germline ends. DNA for the CDR3: TGTGCCAGCAGCCAAGGCGGGTACGGTGAAGCTTTCTTT. Encoded protein: CASSQGGYGEAFF. Variable domain in full (rest from reference TRBV7-6 and TRBJ1-1): GAGVSQSPRYKVTKRGQDVALRCDPISGHVSLYWYRQALGQGPEFLTYFNYEAQQDKSGLPNDRFSAERPEGSISTLTIQRTEQRDSAMYRCASSQGGYGEAFFGQGTRLTVV.

Only a few counts were recorded for this clonotype. The chain recombines TRBV7-2 with TRBJ2-3; TRBD1 might be the D (5 bases). The germline V gene has CDR1 SGHTA and CDR2 FQGNSA. Trimming removed 5 bases at V and 2 bases at J, with 14 bases between. The CDR3 totals 15 residues. Here the CDR3 reads CASSQGRPDTDTQYF. CDR3 nucleotide sequence: TGTGCCAGCAGCCAGGGCCGGCCAGACACAGATACGCAGTATTTT.

This clonotype occurred a few times. The chain recombines TRBV6-2 or TRBV6-3 with TRBJ2-5; D is possibly TRBD1 or TRBD2 (5 bases each). V lost 4 bases, J lost 4 bases, and 16 bases lay in between. Germline V gene lookup returns CDR1 MNHEY and CDR2 SVGEGT. The length of the CDR3 is 15 residues. The CDR3, as DNA: TGTGCCAGCAGTTTTTCATCGGCAGGGAGAGAGACCCAGTACTTC. Translated: CASSFSSAGRETQYF.

In this sample, this clonotype turned up a few times. The rearrangement joins TRBV28 to TRBJ1-6; D unclear. This CDR3 comprises 12 residues. CDR1 MDHEN and CDR2 SYDVKM come from the germline V gene. V dropped 3 bases and J dropped 10 bases, with 7 bases sitting between them. CDR3 protein: CASSLEASPLHF. The CDR3 DNA sequence: TGTGCCAGCAGTTTGGAGGCCTCACCCCTCCACTTT.

The chain has TRBV20-1 and TRBJ1-1; weak D call: TRBD1 (5 bases). V lost 2 bases and J 4 bases, leaving 11 bases between the germline ends. The germline V gene encodes CDR1 DFQATT and CDR2 SNEGSKA (reference sequence). This CDR3 has 13 amino acids. CDR3 amino acids: CSARYQGRTEAFF. The CDR3 coding sequence is TGCAGTGCTAGATATCAGGGACGCACTGAAGCTTTCTTT.

This clonotype has ten or more counts. This chain connects TRBV29-1 to TRBJ1-1, with D possibly matching TRBD1 (5 bases). Germline loops: CDR1 SQVTM, CDR2 ANQGSEA. The V gene lost 6 bases and the J gene lost 11 bases, with 16 bases spanning the gap. This CDR3 is built from 11 residues. CDR3 residues: CSVDFREGAFF. The CDR3 region has the DNA TGCAGCGTAGATTTCAGGGAGGGGGCTTTCTTT.

In this sample, this clonotype turned up a few times. This chain joins TRBV5-1 and TRBJ1-1, with D unresolved. Germline V gene lookup returns CDR1 SGHRS and CDR2 YFSETQ. The CDR3 has 14 residues. The germline V and J ends were trimmed by 0 bases and 6 bases, with 12 bases remaining between them. This CDR3 reads CASSLEAGIAEAFF. CDR3 DNA sequence: TGCGCCAGCAGCTTGGAGGCAGGTATCGCTGAAGCTTTCTTT.

The chain has TRBV20-1 and TRBJ1-2; D remains unclear. CDR3 length: 13 amino acids. Germline CDR1 reads DFQATT; CDR2 reads SNEGSKA (reference sequence). V was pared by 0 bases and J by 5 bases, with 10 bases between. CDR3 DNA: TGCAGTGCTAGAGATCTGCAGGATTATGGCTACACCTTC. Its protein is CSARDLQDYGYTF.

This chain uses TRBV7-2 with TRBJ2-7, with 10 bases aligning to TRBD2. CDR3 size: 18 residues. V gave up 1 base and J gave up 4 bases; unmatched junction bases: 13. CDR1 is SGHTA and CDR2 is FQGNSA in the germline V gene. CDR3 sequence (DNA): TGTGCCAGCAGCTTAGTCCAAGGATCGAGCGGGAGGGCGTACGAGCAGTACTTC. Protein sequence: CASSLVQGSSGRAYEQYF.